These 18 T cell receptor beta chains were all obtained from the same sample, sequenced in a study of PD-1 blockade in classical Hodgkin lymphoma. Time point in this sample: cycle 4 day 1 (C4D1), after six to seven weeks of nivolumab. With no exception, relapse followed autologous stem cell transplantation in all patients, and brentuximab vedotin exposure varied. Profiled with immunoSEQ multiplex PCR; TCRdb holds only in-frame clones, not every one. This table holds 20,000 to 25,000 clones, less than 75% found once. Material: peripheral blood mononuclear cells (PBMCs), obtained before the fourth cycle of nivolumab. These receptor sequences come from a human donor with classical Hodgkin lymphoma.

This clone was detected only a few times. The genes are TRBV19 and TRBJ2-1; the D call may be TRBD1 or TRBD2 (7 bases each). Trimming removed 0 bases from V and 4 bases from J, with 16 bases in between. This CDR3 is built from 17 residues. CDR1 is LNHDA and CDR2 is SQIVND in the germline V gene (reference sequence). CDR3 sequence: CASSIDGRGGWYNEQFF. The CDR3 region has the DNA TGTGCCAGTAGTATAGATGGCAGGGGGGGGTGGTACAATGAGCAGTTCTTC.

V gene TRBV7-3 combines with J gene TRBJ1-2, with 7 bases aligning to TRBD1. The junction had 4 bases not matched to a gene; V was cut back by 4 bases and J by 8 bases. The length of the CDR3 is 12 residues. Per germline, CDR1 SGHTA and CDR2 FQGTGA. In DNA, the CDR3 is TGTGCCAGCAGCTCGGACAGGCGGGGCTACACCTTC. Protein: CASSSDRRGYTF.

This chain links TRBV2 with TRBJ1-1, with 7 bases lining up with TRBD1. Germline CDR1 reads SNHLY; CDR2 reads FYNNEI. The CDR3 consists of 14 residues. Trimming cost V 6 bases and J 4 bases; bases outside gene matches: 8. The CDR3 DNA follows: TGTGCCAGCAGGTTGGACAGGTCGGGCACTGAAGCTTTCTTT. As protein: CASRLDRSGTEAFF.

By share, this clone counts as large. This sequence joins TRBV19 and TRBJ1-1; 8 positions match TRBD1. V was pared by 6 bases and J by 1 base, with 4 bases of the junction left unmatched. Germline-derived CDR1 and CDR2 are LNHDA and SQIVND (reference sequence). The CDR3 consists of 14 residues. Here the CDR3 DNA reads TGTGCCAGTAGGATCGGGACAGGGAACACTGAAGCTTTCTTT. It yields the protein CASRIGTGNTEAFF.

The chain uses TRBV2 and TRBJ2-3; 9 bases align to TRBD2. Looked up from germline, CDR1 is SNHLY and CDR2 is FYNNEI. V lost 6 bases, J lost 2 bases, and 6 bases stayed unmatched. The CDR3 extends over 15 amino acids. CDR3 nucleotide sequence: TGTGCCAGCAGCCTTGGCGGGGGGGCCACAGATACGCAGTATTTT. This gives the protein CASSLGGGATDTQYF.

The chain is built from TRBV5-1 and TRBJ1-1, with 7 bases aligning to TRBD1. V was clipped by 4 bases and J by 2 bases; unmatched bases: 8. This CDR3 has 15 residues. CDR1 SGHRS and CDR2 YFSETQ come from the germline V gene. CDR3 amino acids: CASSKPGQLNTEAFF. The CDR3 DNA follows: TGCGCCAGCAGCAAACCGGGACAGCTAAACACTGAAGCTTTCTTT. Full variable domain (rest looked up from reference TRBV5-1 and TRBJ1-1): KAGVTQTPRYLIKTRGQQVTLSCSPISGHRSVSWYQQTPGQGLQFLFEYFSETQRNKGNFPGRFSGRQFSNSRSEMNVSTLELGDSALYLCASSKPGQLNTEAFFGQGTRLTVV.

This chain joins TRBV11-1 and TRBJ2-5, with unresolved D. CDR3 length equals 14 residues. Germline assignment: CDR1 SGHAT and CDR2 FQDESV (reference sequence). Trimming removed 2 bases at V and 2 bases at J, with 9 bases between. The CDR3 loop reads CASSLLGRQETQYF. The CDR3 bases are TGTGCCAGCAGCTTATTAGGCAGACAAGAGACCCAGTACTTC.

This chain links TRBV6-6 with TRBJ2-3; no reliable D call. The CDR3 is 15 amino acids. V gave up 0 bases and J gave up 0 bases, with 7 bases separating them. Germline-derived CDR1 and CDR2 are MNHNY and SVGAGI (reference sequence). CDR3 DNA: TGTGCCAGCAGTTACTCGAGCAAAAGCACAGATACGCAGTATTTT. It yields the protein CASSYSSKSTDTQYF.

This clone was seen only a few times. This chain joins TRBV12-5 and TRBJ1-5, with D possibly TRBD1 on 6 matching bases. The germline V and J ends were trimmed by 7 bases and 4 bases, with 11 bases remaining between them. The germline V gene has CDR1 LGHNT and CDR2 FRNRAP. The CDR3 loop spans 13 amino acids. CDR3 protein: CASAGGGNQPQHF. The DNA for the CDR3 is TGTGCTAGTGCCGGAGGGGGTAATCAGCCCCAGCATTTT.

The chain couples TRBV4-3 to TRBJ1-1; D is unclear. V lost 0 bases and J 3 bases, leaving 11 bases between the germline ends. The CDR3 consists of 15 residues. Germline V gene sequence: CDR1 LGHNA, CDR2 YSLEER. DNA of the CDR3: TGCGCCAGCAGCCAAGATTCTCGTCAATACACTGAAGCTTTCTTT. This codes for CASSQDSRQYTEAFF.

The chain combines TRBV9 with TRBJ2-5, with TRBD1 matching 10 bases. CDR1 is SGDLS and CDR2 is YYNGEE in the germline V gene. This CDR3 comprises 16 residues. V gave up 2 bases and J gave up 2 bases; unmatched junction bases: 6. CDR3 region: CASSVGTGVGQETQYF. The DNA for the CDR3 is TGTGCCAGCAGCGTTGGGACAGGGGTGGGGCAAGAGACCCAGTACTTC.

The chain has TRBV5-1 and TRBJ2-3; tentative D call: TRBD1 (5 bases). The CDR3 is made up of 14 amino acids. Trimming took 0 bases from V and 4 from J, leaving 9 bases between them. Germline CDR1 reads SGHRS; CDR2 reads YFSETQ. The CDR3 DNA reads TGCGCCAGCAGCTTGGGCAGGGCCCCAGATACGCAGTATTTT. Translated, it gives CASSLGRAPDTQYF.

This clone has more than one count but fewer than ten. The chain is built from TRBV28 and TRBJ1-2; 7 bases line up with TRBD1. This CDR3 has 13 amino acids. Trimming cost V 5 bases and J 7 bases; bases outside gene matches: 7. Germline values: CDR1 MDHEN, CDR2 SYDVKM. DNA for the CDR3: TGTGCCAGCAGTGCACAGGGGCGCGGTGGCTACACCTTC. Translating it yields CASSAQGRGGYTF.

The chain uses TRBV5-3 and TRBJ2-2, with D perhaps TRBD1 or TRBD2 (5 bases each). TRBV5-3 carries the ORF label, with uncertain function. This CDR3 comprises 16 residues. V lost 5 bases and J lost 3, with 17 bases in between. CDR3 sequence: CARRFGTATHTGELFF. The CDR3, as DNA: TGTGCCAGAAGGTTTGGGACGGCTACCCACACCGGGGAGCTGTTTTTT.

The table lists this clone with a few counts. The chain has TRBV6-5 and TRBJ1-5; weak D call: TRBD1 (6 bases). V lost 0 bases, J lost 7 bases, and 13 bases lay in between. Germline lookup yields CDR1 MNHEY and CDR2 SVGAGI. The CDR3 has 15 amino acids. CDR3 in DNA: TGTGCCAGCAGTTACTCGGGGAGAAGGGGGCAGCCCCAGCATTTT. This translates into CASSYSGRRGQPQHF.

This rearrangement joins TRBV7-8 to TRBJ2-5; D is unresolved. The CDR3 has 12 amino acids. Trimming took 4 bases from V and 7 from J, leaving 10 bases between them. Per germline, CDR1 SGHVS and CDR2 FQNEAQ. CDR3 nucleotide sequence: TGTGCCAGCAGCTCCCAGGTCGGGACCCAGTACTTC. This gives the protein CASSSQVGTQYF.

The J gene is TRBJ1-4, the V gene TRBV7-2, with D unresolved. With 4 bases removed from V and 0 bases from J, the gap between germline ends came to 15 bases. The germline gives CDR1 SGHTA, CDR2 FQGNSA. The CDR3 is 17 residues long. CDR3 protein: CASSSRWTAATNEKLFF. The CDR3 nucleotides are TGTGCCAGCAGCTCAAGATGGACTGCCGCAACTAATGAAAAACTGTTTTTT.

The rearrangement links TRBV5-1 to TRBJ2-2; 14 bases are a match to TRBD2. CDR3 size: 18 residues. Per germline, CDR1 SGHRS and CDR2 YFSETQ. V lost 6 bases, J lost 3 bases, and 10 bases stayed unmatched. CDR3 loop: CASTRTSGRLVYTGELFF. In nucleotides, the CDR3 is TGCGCCAGCACTCGGACTAGCGGGAGGCTGGTTTACACCGGGGAGCTGTTTTTT.